This TCR beta chain was profiled in a study of lymphopenia after photon versus proton radiotherapy. Using immunoSEQ multiplex PCR, the repertoire was profiled, and TCRdb retains in-frame clones only, with some absent. The sample has about 12,000 clones; approximately 88% are singletons. V lost 4 bases, J lost 2 bases, and 13 bases lay in between. The CDR3 has 14 amino acids. The germline V gene has CDR1 SGHDT and CDR2 YYEEEE. The sample here was peripheral blood, taken from a patient treated with proton-based radiotherapy. This receptor was obtained from a man in his sixties with pancreatic cancer. The gene calls are TRBV5-6 and TRBJ2-7, with unresolved D. CDR3 DNA sequence: TGTGCCAGCAGCCACTCTGGTCCAGCCTACGAGCAGTACTTC. Translating gives CASSHSGPAYEQYF.